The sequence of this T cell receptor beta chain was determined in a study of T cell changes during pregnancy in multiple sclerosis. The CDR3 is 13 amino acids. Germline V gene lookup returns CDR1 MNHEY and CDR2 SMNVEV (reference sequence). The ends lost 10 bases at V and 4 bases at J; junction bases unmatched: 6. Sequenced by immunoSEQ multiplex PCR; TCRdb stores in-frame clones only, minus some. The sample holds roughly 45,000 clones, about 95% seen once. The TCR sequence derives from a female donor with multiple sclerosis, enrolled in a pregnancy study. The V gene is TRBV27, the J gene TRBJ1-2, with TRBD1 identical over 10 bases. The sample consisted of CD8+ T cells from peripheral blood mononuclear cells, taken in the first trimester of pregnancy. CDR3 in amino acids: CATRTGGPYGYTF. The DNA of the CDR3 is TGTGCCACAAGGACAGGGGGTCCCTATGGCTACACCTTC.